What follows describes a single TCR beta chain. Its recognized antigen is unknown. The record has no base qualities; no much larger clone is one base away. Participants in the prospective study were aged roughly 18 to 100 years, lived in about two dozen United States geographic areas, and enrolled through a virtual design. Cohort assignment in the prospective study relied on participant-reported clinical history from a screening survey and a study questionnaire. Exposed participants were defined as having been in contact with someone with a PCR-confirmed or clinician-diagnosed COVID-19 case within 2 weeks of study entry. Each participant in the prospective study had whole blood, serum and a nasopharyngeal or oropharyngeal swab collected by mobile phlebotomists. Over a roughly 2-month period, participants in the prospective study had the option of providing additional blood draws and questionnaires. Prospective study blood samples were shipped either frozen or at room temperature before DNA extraction.

This record belongs to a study of blood T cell repertoires in COVID-19 (dated by TCRdb to 2018 to 2021). With respect to the entire study: Samples covering the acute and convalescent phases of COVID-19 were provided by collaborators in the United States, Italy and Spain. The material from the prospective study consisted of cDNA or gDNA derived from T cells, B-cell-depleted T cells, or PBMCs. Subjects who had been exposed to COVID-19, were actively infected with it, or had recovered from it provided the deeply sampled blood TCRbeta repertoires that made up the dataset. The repertoires were released in a freely available public database intended as a resource for research on the immune response to SARS-CoV-2. Samples came from the ongoing ImmuneRACE study (first 160 participants) plus 1,254 subjects from 6 global collaborators. Sample metadata almost always included a de-identified subject ID, COVID-19 status, age in years and sex. Where available, HLA class I and class II types were obtained from metadata supplied by the sample provider rather than from assay-based typing. Overall results and qualifications from the work: The amount of clinical and demographic metadata varied by source and participant and was provided uncurated.

TCRbeta CDR3 regions were amplified from genomic DNA by means of the immunoSEQ Assay, a bias-controlled multiplex PCR. As for the original processing: The number of nucleated cells in each sample was estimated by amplification of reference gene primers within the assay. To quantify the absolute abundance of each unique TCRbeta CDR3 rearrangement, sequence reads were collapsed and filtered. For each sample, productive Simpson clonality was calculated as the square root of Simpson's diversity index across productive rearrangements. Drawn from immuneACCESS, this table holds only the in-frame rearrangements with V and J called that TCRdb kept. Clones are partly lost; checked studies trace under half to an unresolved V gene and leave the rest unexplained. Clone size and V and J calls were adopted from that table, with D and trimming inferred from the DNA. The sample data list 350,000 to 500,000 clones, and about 88% of these were observed just once. The ten largest clones add up to 1.4% to 1.5% of the sample.

The germline V gene supplies CDR1 SGHDT and CDR2 YYEEEE. V was cut back by 4 bases and J by 5 bases, leaving a gap of 18 bases between them. From its cysteine to its phenylalanine, the CDR3 spans 15 amino acids. The sequence is cut down to CDR3 DNA, 45 bases in frame from base 1. The sequence links TRBV5-6 to TRBJ2-5; tentative D gene TRBD1, with 5 bases matching. The receptor was derived from a woman under 30 who had been exposed to COVID-19. The sequencing sample was made of PBMCs or T cells enriched from blood (not recorded which). The nucleotide sequence reads TGTGCCAGCAGCCACTCGGGTGCCGCAGGGGAGACCCAGTACTTC. Its translation is CASSHSGAAGETQYF. The variable domain in full, with residues beyond the CDR3 obtained from the reference TRBV5-6 and TRBJ2-5 genes, is DAGVTQSPTHLIKTRGQQVTLRCSPKSGHDTVSWYQQALGQGPQFIFQYYEEEERQRGNFPDRFSGHQFPNYSSELNVNALLLGDSALYLCASSHSGAAGETQYFGPGTRLLVL.